The 2 T cell receptor beta chains reported below all come from one sample, sequenced in a study of cytomegalovirus exposure and HLA in healthy donors. Vbeta (60) and Jbeta (13) primers were used in the PCR. Here immunoSEQ multiplex PCR was the method, and the copy in TCRdb shows in-frame clones only, minus some. The data contain 150,000 to 200,000 clones, 75% to 80% of them singletons. Sequencing was done on a sample of PBMCs. The source is a man in his forties or fifties in good health and CMV-seropositive.

This clone occurred once. The chain uses TRBV5-4 and TRBJ2-6; possibly TRBD1 for D (7 bases). Germline V lookup: CDR1 SGHNT, CDR2 YYREEE (reference sequence). The CDR3 contains 16 residues. The V and J ends lost 5 bases and 2 bases respectively, with 14 bases between them. The CDR3 DNA follows: TGTGCCAGCAGACCGACAGGGAGGACTGGGGCCAACGTCCTGACTTTC. Amino acids: CASRPTGRTGANVLTF.

About this clone itself: Distinct nucleotide sequences in the sample also encode this CDR3. The J gene is TRBJ1-6, the V gene TRBV6-5, with 9 bases lining up with TRBD1. The CDR3 has 16 residues. Germline V gene lookup returns CDR1 MNHEY and CDR2 SVGAGI. J gave up 9 bases and V 6 bases, and 12 bases lay outside the gene matches. The CDR3 loop reads CASSYKGGQGRSPLHF. The CDR3 DNA sequence: TGTGCCAGCAGCTACAAAGGGGGACAGGGTCGTTCACCCCTCCACTTT.